This is a list of T cell receptor beta chains from one sample in a study of T cell changes during pregnancy in multiple sclerosis. TCRdb keeps only in-frame clones here, not all; method: immunoSEQ multiplex PCR. Of 50,000 to 60,000 clones detected, 85% to 95% appear once; the ten largest clones hold under 0.3%. The source material was CD4+ T cells from peripheral blood mononuclear cells, sampled in the second trimester of pregnancy. Receptor source: a female donor with multiple sclerosis, enrolled in a pregnancy study. Each CDR3 is given with its conserved first and last residue. Fields, in order: V gene, J gene, clone size, D gene, CDR3 DNA, CDR3 protein. The D gene is left open where the match is weak. The size field is filled for only some rows; it gives once, few, many or a size class.

V: TRBV5-4; J: TRBJ1-1; size: NA; D: NA; DNA: TGTGCCAGCAGCTTGGTGGGCGTGAACACTGAAGCTTTCTTT; CDR3: CASSLVGVNTEAFF
V: TRBV27; J: TRBJ2-1; size: NA; D: TRBD2; DNA: TGTGCCAGCACCTCAAGGACTAGCGGGAGTTTGTCCTACAATGAGCAGTTCTTC; CDR3: CASTSRTSGSLSYNEQFF
V: TRBV7-8; J: TRBJ2-7; size: NA; D: NA; DNA: TGTGCCAGCAGCTTAGCGCGGGGAGGTTCCGAGCAGTACTTC; CDR3: CASSLARGGSEQYF
V: TRBV2; J: TRBJ2-2; size: NA; D: NA; DNA: TGTGCCAGCAGCCTGGGGGAGGATCAGATGCTGTTTTTT; CDR3: CASSLGEDQMLFF
V: TRBV4-1; J: TRBJ2-3; size: NA; D: TRBD2; DNA: TGCGCCAGCAGCCAAGGCCCGGGACTAGCGGGGGTCACAGATACGCAGTATTTT; CDR3: CASSQGPGLAGVTDTQYF
V: TRBV10-3; J: TRBJ2-7; size: NA; D: TRBD1; DNA: TGTGCCATCAGTGAGTCGCCGGGACAGGGGTTGTTGGGGCACTACGAGCAGTACTTC; CDR3: CAISESPGQGLLGHYEQYF
V: TRBV30; J: TRBJ2-2; size: NA; D: NA; DNA: TGTGCCTGGAGTACCACAAACACCGGGGAGCTGTTTTTT; CDR3: CAWSTTNTGELFF
V: TRBV4-2; J: TRBJ2-7; size: NA; D: NA; DNA: TGTGCCAGCAGCCGCGAAGCCGGACAGACCTACGAGCAGTACTTC; CDR3: CASSREAGQTYEQYF
V: TRBV2; J: TRBJ2-1; size: NA; D: TRBD2; DNA: TGTGCCAGCTGGTGGAGGCTGGGGCGGGGGGGCCGGAATGAGCAGTTCTTC; CDR3: CASWWRLGRGGRNEQFF
V: TRBV15; J: TRBJ2-3; size: NA; D: NA; DNA: TGTGCCACCAGCAGAGGAAATGGGGCTGATACGCAGTATTTT; CDR3: CATSRGNGADTQYF
V: TRBV2; J: TRBJ1-6; size: NA; D: NA; DNA: TGTGCCAGCAGTGACAGGAATAATTCACCCCTCCACTTT; CDR3: CASSDRNNSPLHF
V: TRBV4-1; J: TRBJ1-2; size: once; D: NA; DNA: TGCGCCAGCAGCCAAATGACGAGGGGGTATATGGCTACTACCTTC; CDR3: CASSQMTRGYMATTF
V: TRBV15; J: TRBJ1-2; size: NA; D: TRBD1; DNA: TGTGCCACCAGCACGAGGACAGGGGCCTATGGCTACACCTTC; CDR3: CATSTRTGAYGYTF
V: TRBV5-1; J: TRBJ2-3; size: NA; D: NA; DNA: TGCGCCAGCAGCTTGGGACTGACTGGGTCAGATACGCAGTATTTT; CDR3: CASSLGLTGSDTQYF
V: TRBV18; J: TRBJ2-3; size: NA; D: NA; DNA: TGTGCCAGCTCACCTCAATCGAGGACAGATACGCAGTATTTT; CDR3: CASSPQSRTDTQYF
V: TRBV10-2; J: TRBJ2-2; size: NA; D: TRBD2; DNA: TGCGCCAGCAGTCGTAGCCTTGGGCCGAAGAAGCGGGGGGGCCCCACCGGGGAGCTGTTTTTT; CDR3: CASSRSLGPKKRGGPTGELFF
V: TRBV7-8; J: TRBJ1-1; size: NA; D: TRBD1; DNA: TGTGCCAGCAGCTTAGCGGGACAGGGGACAATAGGAGCTTTCTTT; CDR3: CASSLAGQGTIGAFF
V: TRBV2; J: TRBJ2-1; size: NA; D: TRBD2; DNA: TGTGCCAGCAGCGGGGGGAATAGAATCGATGAGCAGTTCTTC; CDR3: CASSGGNRIDEQFF
V: TRBV2; J: TRBJ2-7; size: NA; D: NA; DNA: TGTGCCAGCAACTCACCGGGGTTTTCCTACGAGCAGTACTTC; CDR3: CASNSPGFSYEQYF
V: TRBV2; J: TRBJ1-1; size: NA; D: NA; DNA: TGTGCCAGCAGCGCACGGGGAAACACTGAAGCTTTCTTT; CDR3: CASSARGNTEAFF
V: TRBV28; J: TRBJ1-1; size: NA; D: TRBD1; DNA: TGTGCCAGCAGTTTGTCAGGGGGCCATAGCACTGAAGCTTTCTTT; CDR3: CASSLSGGHSTEAFF
V: TRBV18; J: TRBJ2-3; size: NA; D: TRBD1; DNA: TGTGCCAGCTCACCACGAGGGGGCAGCACAGATACGCAGTATTTT; CDR3: CASSPRGGSTDTQYF
V: TRBV15; J: TRBJ2-7; size: NA; D: TRBD1; DNA: TGTGCCACCAGTCACCGGGACAGATCCTACGAGCAGTACTTC; CDR3: CATSHRDRSYEQYF
V: TRBV4-1; J: TRBJ2-2; size: NA; D: NA; DNA: TGCGCCAGCAGCCATGAGAGGCGGGGCGGGGAGCTGTTTTTT; CDR3: CASSHERRGGELFF
V: TRBV19; J: TRBJ1-1; size: few; D: NA; DNA: TGTGCCAGTAGGAAGAGAGCCATGAACACTGAAGCTTTCTTT; CDR3: CASRKRAMNTEAFF
V: TRBV7-2; J: TRBJ2-3; size: NA; D: NA; DNA: TGTGCCAGCGTTAGGAGGGCACTTAGCACAGATACGCAGTATTTT; CDR3: CASVRRALSTDTQYF
V: TRBV29-1; J: TRBJ2-7; size: NA; D: NA; DNA: TGCAGCGCCGTGGGGCGGACTACCTACGAGCAGTACTTC; CDR3: CSAVGRTTYEQYF
V: TRBV7-9; J: TRBJ1-2; size: once; D: NA; DNA: TGTGCCAGCAGCTTAGGCCTTGAGGCCTACACCTTC; CDR3: CASSLGLEAYTF
V: TRBV5-1; J: TRBJ2-3; size: NA; D: TRBD2; DNA: TGCGCCAGCAGCTGGGGGGACTACACAGATACGCAGTATTTT; CDR3: CASSWGDYTDTQYF
V: TRBV4-1; J: TRBJ1-3; size: once; D: TRBD1; DNA: TGCGCCAGCAGCCAAGTTTTTCCAGGGGGCGTCGGAAACACCATATATTTT; CDR3: CASSQVFPGGVGNTIYF
V: TRBV6-1; J: TRBJ1-4; size: NA; D: TRBD1; DNA: TGTGCCAGCAGTTCGGGACAGGAAGATGAAAAACTGTTTTTT; CDR3: CASSSGQEDEKLFF
V: TRBV27; J: TRBJ2-5; size: once; D: TRBD2; DNA: TGTGCCAGCATTACGAGGGAGGGCGGGGAAGAGACCCAGTACTTC; CDR3: CASITREGGEETQYF
V: TRBV7-6; J: TRBJ2-5; size: NA; D: NA; DNA: TGTGCCAGCAGCTTAGCGCTCTCAGCAGGGGTAATGGAGACCCAGTACTTC; CDR3: CASSLALSAGVMETQYF
V: TRBV18; J: TRBJ1-2; size: NA; D: NA; DNA: TGTGCCAGCTCACCACAGGGGTACTATGGCTACACCTTC; CDR3: CASSPQGYYGYTF
V: TRBV7-2; J: TRBJ1-2; size: once; D: TRBD1; DNA: TGTGCCAGCAGCCGGGACAGGGGAAACTATGGCTACACCTTC; CDR3: CASSRDRGNYGYTF
V: TRBV11-3; J: TRBJ2-2; size: few; D: NA; DNA: TGTGCCAGCAGCGGCGCAGGGAACACCGGGGAGCTGTTTTTT; CDR3: CASSGAGNTGELFF
V: TRBV10-3; J: TRBJ1-4; size: NA; D: NA; DNA: TGTGCCATCAGTGAGTCGATTGCGCTCGCTGAAAAACTGTTTTTT; CDR3: CAISESIALAEKLFF
V: TRBV10-3; J: TRBJ2-7; size: NA; D: NA; DNA: TGTGCCATCAGTGAAATGGCCGGGGCCTACGAGCAGTACTTC; CDR3: CAISEMAGAYEQYF
V: TRBV5-1; J: TRBJ2-7; size: NA; D: TRBD1; DNA: TGCGCCAGCAGCACTCTTAAGACAGGGGTCTCCTACGAGCAGTACTTC; CDR3: CASSTLKTGVSYEQYF
V: TRBV7-6; J: TRBJ2-5; size: NA; D: NA; DNA: TGTGCCAGCAGCTTAAGGGGGTCCGGCAACCAAGAGACCCAGTACTTC; CDR3: CASSLRGSGNQETQYF
V: TRBV19; J: TRBJ1-6; size: NA; D: NA; DNA: TGTGCCAGTAGCCCTGGACGGAGAACGGGGAATTCACCCCTCCACTTT; CDR3: CASSPGRRTGNSPLHF
V: TRBV11-2; J: TRBJ2-3; size: NA; D: NA; DNA: TGTGCCAGCAGGCGCACAGGGTGGGCAGATACGCAGTATTTT; CDR3: CASRRTGWADTQYF